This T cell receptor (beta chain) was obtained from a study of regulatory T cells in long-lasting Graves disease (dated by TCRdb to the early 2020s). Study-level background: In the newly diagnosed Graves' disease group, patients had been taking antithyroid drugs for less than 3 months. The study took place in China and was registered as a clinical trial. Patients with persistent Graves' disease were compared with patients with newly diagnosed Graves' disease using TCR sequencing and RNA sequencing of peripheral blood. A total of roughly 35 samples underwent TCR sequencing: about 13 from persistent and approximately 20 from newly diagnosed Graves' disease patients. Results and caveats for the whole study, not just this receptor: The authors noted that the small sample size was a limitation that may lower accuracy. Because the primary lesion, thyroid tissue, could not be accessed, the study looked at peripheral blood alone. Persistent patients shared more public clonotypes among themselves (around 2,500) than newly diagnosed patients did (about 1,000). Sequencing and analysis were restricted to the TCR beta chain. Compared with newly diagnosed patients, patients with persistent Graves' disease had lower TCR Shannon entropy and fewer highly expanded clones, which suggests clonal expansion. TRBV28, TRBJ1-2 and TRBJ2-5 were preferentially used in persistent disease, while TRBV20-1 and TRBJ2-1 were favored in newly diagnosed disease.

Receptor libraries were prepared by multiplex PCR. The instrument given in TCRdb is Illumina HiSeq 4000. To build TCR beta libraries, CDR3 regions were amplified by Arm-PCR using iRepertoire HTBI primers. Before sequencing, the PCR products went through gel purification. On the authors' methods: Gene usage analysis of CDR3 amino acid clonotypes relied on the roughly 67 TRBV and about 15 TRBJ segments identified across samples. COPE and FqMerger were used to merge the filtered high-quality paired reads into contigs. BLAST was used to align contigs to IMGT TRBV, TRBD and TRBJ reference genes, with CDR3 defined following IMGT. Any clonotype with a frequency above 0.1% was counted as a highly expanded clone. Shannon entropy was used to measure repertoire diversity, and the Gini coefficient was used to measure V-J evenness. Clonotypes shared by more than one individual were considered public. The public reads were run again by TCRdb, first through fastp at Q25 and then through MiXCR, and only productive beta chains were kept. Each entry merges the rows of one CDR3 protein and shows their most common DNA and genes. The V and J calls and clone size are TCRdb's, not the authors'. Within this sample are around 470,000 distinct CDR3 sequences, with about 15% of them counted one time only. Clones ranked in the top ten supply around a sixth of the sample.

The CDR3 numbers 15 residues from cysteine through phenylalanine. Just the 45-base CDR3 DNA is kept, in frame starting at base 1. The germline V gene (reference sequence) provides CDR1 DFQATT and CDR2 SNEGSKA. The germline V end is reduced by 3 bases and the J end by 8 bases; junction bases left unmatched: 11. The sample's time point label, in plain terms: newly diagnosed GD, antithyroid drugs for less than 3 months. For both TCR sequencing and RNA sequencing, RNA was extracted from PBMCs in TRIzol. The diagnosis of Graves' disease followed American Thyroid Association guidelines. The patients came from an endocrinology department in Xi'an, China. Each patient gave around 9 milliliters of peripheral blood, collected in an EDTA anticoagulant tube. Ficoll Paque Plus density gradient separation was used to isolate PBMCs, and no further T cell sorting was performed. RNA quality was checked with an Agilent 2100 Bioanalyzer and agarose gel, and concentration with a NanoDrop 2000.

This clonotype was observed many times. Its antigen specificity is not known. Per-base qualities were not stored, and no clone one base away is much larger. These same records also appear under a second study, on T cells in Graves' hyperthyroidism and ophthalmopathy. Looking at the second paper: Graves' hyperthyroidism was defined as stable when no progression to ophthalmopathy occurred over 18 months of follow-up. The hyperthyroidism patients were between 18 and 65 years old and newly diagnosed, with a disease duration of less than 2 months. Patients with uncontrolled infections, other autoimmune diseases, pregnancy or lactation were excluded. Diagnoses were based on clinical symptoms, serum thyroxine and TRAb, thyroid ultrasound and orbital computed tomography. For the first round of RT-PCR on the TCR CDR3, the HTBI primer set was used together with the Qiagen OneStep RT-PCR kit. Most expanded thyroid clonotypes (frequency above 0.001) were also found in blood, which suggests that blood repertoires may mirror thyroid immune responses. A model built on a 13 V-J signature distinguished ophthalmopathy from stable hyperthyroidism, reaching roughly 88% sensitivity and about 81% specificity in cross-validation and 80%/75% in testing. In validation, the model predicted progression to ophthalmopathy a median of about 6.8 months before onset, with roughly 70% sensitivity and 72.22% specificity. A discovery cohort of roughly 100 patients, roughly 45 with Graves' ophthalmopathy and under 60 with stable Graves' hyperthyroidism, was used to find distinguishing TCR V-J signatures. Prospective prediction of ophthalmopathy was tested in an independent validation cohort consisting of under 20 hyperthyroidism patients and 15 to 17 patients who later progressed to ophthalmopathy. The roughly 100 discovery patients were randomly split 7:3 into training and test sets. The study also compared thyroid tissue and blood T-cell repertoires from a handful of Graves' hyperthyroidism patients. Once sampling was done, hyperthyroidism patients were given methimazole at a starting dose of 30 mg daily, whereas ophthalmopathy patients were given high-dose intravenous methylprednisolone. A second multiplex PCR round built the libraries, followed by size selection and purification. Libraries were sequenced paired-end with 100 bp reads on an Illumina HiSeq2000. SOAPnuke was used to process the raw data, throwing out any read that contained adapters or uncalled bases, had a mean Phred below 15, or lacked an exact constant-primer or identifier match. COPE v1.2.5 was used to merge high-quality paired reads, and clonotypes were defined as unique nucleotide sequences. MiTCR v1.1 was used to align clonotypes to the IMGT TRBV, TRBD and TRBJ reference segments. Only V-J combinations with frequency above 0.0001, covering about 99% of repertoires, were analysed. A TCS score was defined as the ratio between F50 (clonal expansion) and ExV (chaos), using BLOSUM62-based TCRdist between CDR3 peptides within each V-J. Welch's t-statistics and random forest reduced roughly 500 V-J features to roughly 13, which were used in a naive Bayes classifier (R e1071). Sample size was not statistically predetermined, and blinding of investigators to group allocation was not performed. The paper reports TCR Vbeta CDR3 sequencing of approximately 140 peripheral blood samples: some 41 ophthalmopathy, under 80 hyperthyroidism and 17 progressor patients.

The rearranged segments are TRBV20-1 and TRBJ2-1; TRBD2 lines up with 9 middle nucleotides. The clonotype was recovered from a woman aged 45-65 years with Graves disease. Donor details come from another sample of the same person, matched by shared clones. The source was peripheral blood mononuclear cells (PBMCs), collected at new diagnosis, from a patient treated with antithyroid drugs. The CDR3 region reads CSARGGVAGVDEQFF. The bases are TGCAGTGCTAGGGGGGGGGTAGCGGGAGTCGATGAGCAGTTCTTC.